This paragraph reports one T cell receptor (beta chain). This clone's antigen is unknown. No base qualities exist here, and no much larger clone lies one base off it. This entry comes from a study of T cell responses to AZD1222 COVID-19 vaccine (dated by TCRdb to the early 2020s). Context from the whole study: AZD1222 recipients given second doses at about 4 weeks or at about 12 weeks were pooled, since spike-specific TCR depth and breadth were not found to differ between the two schedules. A total of 233 trial participants underwent TCR sequencing, of whom about 210 had received two doses of AZD1222 and around 26 had received two doses of the MenACWY control vaccine. Trial participants were enrolled by age into subgroups of 18-55, 56-69 and 70-plus years, and about 150, 27 and 61 TCR-sequenced participants, respectively, were included in these subgroups.

The CDR3 runs 14 residues from the cysteine to the phenylalanine. Only CDR3 DNA remains: 42 bases, in frame from the first base. As encoded in the germline V gene (reference sequence), CDR1 is LNHDA while CDR2 is SQIVND. At the junction V is shortened by 5 bases and J by 4 bases, with 12 bases in between. The CDR3 regions of human TCRbeta chains were subjected to immunosequencing. The paper's data handling went like this. TCRs in the repertoires were matched against a reference library of SARS-CoV-2-specific TCRs that had been generated with the MIRA antigen-specificity platform. Breadth meant the fraction of unique TCRs that were SARS-CoV-2-associated, whereas depth meant the fraction of total T cells that were SARS-CoV-2-associated. Using the MIRA data, each spike-specific TCR was mapped to the spike region that the TCR reacts to and placed in a CD4 or CD8 class. Log10-transformed breadth and depth values were compared by one-way ANOVA with Sidak's multiple comparisons tests. Drawn from immuneACCESS, this table holds only the in-frame rearrangements with V and J called that TCRdb kept. Clones are partly lost; checked studies trace under half to an unresolved V gene and leave the rest unexplained. D and trimming come from the DNA, and the V and J calls and clone size come from that table. In all, the sample holds around 100,000 clones, and around 95% of those were seen once. The top ten clonotypes cover roughly 2% of the sample.

The time point label, as the study defines it: baseline before first vaccination. Vaccinee samples were obtained from the UK trials COV001 and COV002, which included a single-blind randomized controlled phase 2/3 trial of AZD1222 (ChAdOx1 nCoV-19) in healthy adults. For TCRbeta chain sequencing, PBMC samples from trial participants were taken at day 0 and at day 28 after the second dose. Points the paper makes about the study in general: No day 14 peak-response samples were available, so repertoires were characterized only after the peak T cell response. CD4 TCRs associated with the vaccine covered the entire spike protein, and the dominant responses were in regions 160-218 and 743-854. Conclusions about previously exposed vaccinees are limited because only 6 or 7 AZD1222 recipients were SARS-CoV-2 seropositive at baseline. In the small 56-69-year group, the increase in depth fell short of significance, most likely because of low power. Participants were mostly white British, with more females than males. The authors suggested clonal diversity may have been underestimated. Reportedly, close to half of the unique spike-specific TCRs recognized epitopes lying outside the regions that are mutated in the B.1.351 and B.1.1.7 variants. Spike-specific TCR breadth and depth rose significantly after two AZD1222 doses compared with day 0 and with MenACWY recipients.

This specimen consisted of peripheral blood, obtained on day 0 of AZD1222 vaccination. The receptor was isolated from an adult in good health. Here the chain combines TRBV19 and TRBJ1-3; a tentative D call is TRBD1 (6 bases match). The CDR3 protein sequence reads: CASSQTGPGNTIYF. The base sequence is TGTGCCAGTAGTCAAACAGGGCCCGGAAACACCATATATTTT.